These 31 T cell receptor beta chains were sequenced from one sample in a study of cytomegalovirus exposure and HLA in healthy donors (dated 2017 in TCRdb). Libraries were prepared through the immunoSEQ multiplex PCR assay. For the multiplex PCR, a mixture combining 60 forward primers for TCR Vbeta segments and 13 reverse primers for TCR Jbeta segments was used. What TCRdb holds here is the immuneACCESS table cut down to in-frame rearrangements. Part of the clones is not present; checked against another copy, under half of the missing clones reflect an unresolved V gene, and the others are unexplained. For this sample there are about 130,000 clones; 70% to 85% appear just once. The biggest ten clones account for 1.5% of the sample. The source material was PBMCs. The receptors stem from a female donor in good health and CMV-seronegative.

This sequence joins TRBV28 and TRBJ1-4, with a tentative D call TRBD1 (6 bases). Germline CDR1 is MDHEN and CDR2 is SYDVKM. The CDR3 length is 16 residues. Trimming took 4 bases from V and 3 from J, leaving 15 bases between them. Here the CDR3 reads CASSSNYREPNEKLFF. CDR3 DNA: TGTGCCAGCAGTTCCAACTACAGGGAGCCTAATGAAAAACTGTTTTTT.

The gene calls are TRBV2 and TRBJ2-1, with 7 positions matching TRBD2. V was clipped by 4 bases and J by 11 bases; unmatched bases: 5. The CDR3 contains 12 residues. CDR1 is SNHLY, CDR2 FYNNEI, per germline. As DNA, the CDR3 is TGTGCCAGCAGTGCGGCACTAGCGCAGCAGTTCTTC. Amino acids: CASSAALAQQFF.

The chain joins TRBV29-1 to TRBJ2-2, with TRBD1 identical over 8 bases. Losses at the gene ends were 4 bases for V and 3 bases for J; bases not matched to a gene: 10. CDR1 and CDR2 from the germline V gene are SQVTM and ANQGSEA. The length of the CDR3 is 16 residues. In DNA form, the CDR3 reads TGCAGCGTTGGTCTGGCCGGACAGGGTTACACCGGGGAGCTGTTTTTT. As protein: CSVGLAGQGYTGELFF.

This sequence joins TRBV19 and TRBJ2-7; 7 bases are shared with TRBD1. V shed 2 bases, J shed 4 bases, and the junction held 5 bases outside the gene matches. The CDR3 is made up of 14 amino acids. The V gene's germline CDR1 is LNHDA and CDR2 SQIVND (reference sequence). The CDR3 sequence is CASSIYRGGYEQYF. The CDR3 region has the DNA TGTGCCAGTAGTATATACAGGGGCGGTTACGAGCAGTACTTC.

V and J are TRBV4-3 and TRBJ2-5, with 7 bases that match TRBD2. The V and J ends lost 3 bases and 0 bases, in that order; junction bases with no gene match: 4. The CDR3 sequence is 15 residues long. From germline, CDR1 is LGHNA and CDR2 YSLEER. CDR3 loop: CASSQGGANQETQYF. The CDR3 DNA is TGCGCCAGCAGCCAGGGAGGGGCGAACCAAGAGACCCAGTACTTC.

The chain employs TRBV29-1 and TRBJ2-5; D is unclear. V lost 5 bases, J lost 4 bases, and 11 bases lay in between. Germline V gene lookup returns CDR1 SQVTM and CDR2 ANQGSEA. CDR3 length: 12 amino acids. The CDR3 nucleotides read TGCAGCGTTCGAACGGGTCGAGAGACCCAGTACTTC. As protein: CSVRTGRETQYF.

V usage is TRBV27 and J usage is TRBJ2-1, with 7 bases aligning to TRBD2. CDR1 MNHEY and CDR2 SMNVEV come from the germline V gene (reference sequence). There are 15 residues in the CDR3. Germline trimming cut 5 bases from V and 2 bases from J; bases unmatched to any gene: 6. The CDR3 loop is CASSLTSATYNEQFF. Written as DNA, the CDR3 is TGTGCCAGCAGTCTAACTAGCGCTACCTACAATGAGCAGTTCTTC.

The chain carries TRBV6-4 and TRBJ2-3; D is unclear. The CDR3 has 13 residues. Germline V gene data show CDR1 as MRHNA and CDR2 as SNTAGT. The ends were cut back, 2 bases at V and 3 bases at J, with 6 bases in the middle. CDR3 in DNA: TGTGCCAGCAGTGACCGGAGTACAGATACGCAGTATTTT. As protein: CASSDRSTDTQYF.

The V and J genes are TRBV28 and TRBJ1-2; D perhaps matches TRBD1 (5 bases). Per the germline V gene, CDR1 is MDHEN and CDR2 is SYDVKM. V lost 2 bases to trimming and J lost 6 bases, with 13 bases between them. The CDR3 runs to 14 residues. CDR3 amino acids: CASSLAGRRNGYTF. Written as DNA, the CDR3 is TGTGCCAGCAGTTTAGCAGGGCGTAGGAATGGCTACACCTTC.

Remarks on this clone: The same CDR3 is also encoded by other DNA sequences in this sample. The chain is built from TRBV7-9 and TRBJ1-1; 7 bases line up with TRBD1. V dropped 1 base and J dropped 4; count of bases not matched to a gene: 0. The CDR3 has 13 residues. Germline CDR1 is SEHNR and CDR2 is FQNEAQ (reference sequence). CDR3 residues: CASSLDRGTEAFF. DNA for the CDR3: TGTGCCAGCAGCTTAGACAGGGGCACTGAAGCTTTCTTT.

In this sample, this clone turned up a few times. The genes are TRBV28 and TRBJ2-1; TRBD1 aligns across 7 bases. V lost 2 bases and J lost 8; bases outside the gene matches: 6. Germline CDR1 MDHEN, CDR2 SYDVKM. This CDR3 is 14 amino acids long. This CDR3 reads CASSLLGTVYEQFF. DNA for the CDR3: TGTGCCAGCAGTTTACTTGGGACAGTATATGAGCAGTTCTTC.

J is TRBJ1-2 and V is TRBV18; the D gene is possibly TRBD1 (5 bases). CDR3 size: 16 residues. Trimming cost V 3 bases and J 7 bases, with 21 bases left between them. Per the germline V gene, CDR1 is KGHSH and CDR2 is LQKENI. CDR3 sequence reads: CASSPLPGRASSGYTF. The CDR3 nucleotides are TGTGCCAGCTCACCCCTACCCGGCAGGGCCTCTTCTGGCTACACCTTC.

The table lists this clone with a count of one. The chain combines TRBV4-3 with TRBJ1-1, with D unclear. The CDR3 spans 13 residues. Germline loops: CDR1 LGHNA, CDR2 YSLEER. V was trimmed by 0 bases and J by 5 bases, leaving 7 bases between them. The CDR3 DNA sequence: TGCGCCAGCAGCCAAGATCGGGAAACTGAAGCTTTCTTT. Translation gives CASSQDRETEAFF.

The V gene is TRBV10-2, the J gene TRBJ1-5; 7 bases line up with TRBD1. Germline lookup yields CDR1 WSHSY and CDR2 SAAADI. The V gene end was trimmed by 10 bases and the J gene end by 0 bases; junction bases not matched to a gene: 9. This CDR3 has 15 residues. The CDR3 here is CAITGQKFSNQPQHF. CDR3 DNA: TGCGCCATCACGGGACAGAAATTTAGCAATCAGCCCCAGCATTTT.

CDR3 sequence reads: CASSPRQEANTIYF. CDR3 coding DNA: TGTGCCAGCTCACCAAGACAGGAGGCAAACACCATATATTTT. This sequence joins TRBV18 and TRBJ1-3; a possible D gene is TRBD1 (6 bases). Trimming stripped 2 bases from V and 6 bases from J, with 11 bases between. Germline loops: CDR1 KGHSH, CDR2 LQKENI. CDR3 length equals 14 residues.

Comments on this clone: Other DNA variants within this sample encode the same CDR3. The chain carries TRBV5-1 and TRBJ1-4; possibly TRBD1 for D (5 bases). From germline, CDR1 is SGHRS and CDR2 YFSETQ. V gave up 4 bases and J gave up 5 bases, with 12 bases separating them. The CDR3 runs to 14 residues. This CDR3 reads CASSPAGLNEKLFF. The CDR3 DNA reads TGCGCCAGCAGCCCCGCAGGGCTGAATGAAAAACTGTTTTTT.

This chain uses TRBV2 with TRBJ2-7, with D hard to call. Trimming stripped 6 bases from V and 1 base from J, with 7 bases between. Per germline, CDR1 SNHLY and CDR2 FYNNEI. CDR3 size: 12 residues. The CDR3 DNA follows: TGTGCCAGCAGCGGTGAATCCTACGAGCAGTACTTC. Its translation is CASSGESYEQYF.

This chain connects TRBV6-4 to TRBJ2-1; TRBD2 matches at 13 bases. Unmatched junction bases numbered 2, after V lost 0 bases and J lost 3 bases. CDR1 is MRHNA and CDR2 is SNTAGT in the germline V gene. This CDR3 contains 17 residues. This CDR3 reads CASSDSGTSGNYNEQFF. The CDR3 DNA reads TGTGCCAGCAGTGACTCTGGGACTAGCGGGAACTACAATGAGCAGTTCTTC.

The chain employs TRBV19 and TRBJ1-5, with 8 nucleotides matching TRBD1. CDR1 is LNHDA and CDR2 is SQIVND in the germline V gene (reference sequence). The CDR3 is 15 residues long. Trimming at V came to 3 bases and at J to 8 bases, leaving 9 bases not matched to a gene. The CDR3 DNA reads as TGTGCCAGTAGTATCCGGACAGGGCTGGAGGAGCCCCAGCATTTT. This sequence encodes CASSIRTGLEEPQHF. Looking up the rest from reference TRBV19 and TRBJ1-5 gives the full variable domain: DGGITQSPKYLFRKEGQNVTLSCEQNLNHDAMYWYRQDPGQGLRLIYYSQIVNDFQKGDIAEGYSVSREKKESFPLTVTSAQKNPTAFYLCASSIRTGLEEPQHFGDGTRLSIL.

The chain is built from TRBV21-1 and TRBJ2-7; no check of the table's D call, TRBD1, against the DNA was made. TRBV21-1 is a pseudogene. The CDR3 spans 20 residues. This CDR3 reads CASSSYRLWTGGGVNYEQYF. CDR3 sequence (DNA): TGTGCCAGCAGCTCCTACCGGCTTTGGACAGGAGGGGGAGTAAACTACGAGCAGTACTTC.

CDR3 amino acids: CASSAGQGAGEQYF. The CDR3 nucleotides are TGCGCCAGCAGCGCGGGACAGGGGGCGGGAGAGCAGTACTTC. The chain couples TRBV5-1 to TRBJ2-7, with 12 bases lining up with TRBD1. Germline trimming cut 4 bases from V and 7 bases from J; bases unmatched to any gene: 6. CDR3 length: 14 amino acids. Germline V gene data show CDR1 as SGHRS and CDR2 as YFSETQ.

V gene TRBV27 combines with J gene TRBJ1-1, with 10 bases aligning to TRBD1. The germline gives CDR1 MNHEY, CDR2 SMNVEV (reference sequence). This CDR3 has 14 amino acids. J gave up 5 bases and V 6 bases, and 6 bases lay outside the gene matches. CDR3 region: CASSPRDRGTEAFF. The CDR3 DNA reads TGTGCCAGCAGCCCAAGGGACAGGGGAACTGAAGCTTTCTTT.

V usage is TRBV30 and J usage is TRBJ2-5, with TRBD1 matching over 7 bases. The CDR3 totals 12 residues. Germline V CDR1 and CDR2: GTSNPN, SVGIG (reference sequence). V lost 2 bases, J lost 4 bases, and 1 base stayed unmatched. In DNA, the CDR3 is TGTGCCTGGAGTCGGGACAGAGAGACCCAGTACTTC. Amino acid sequence: CAWSRDRETQYF.

This clone came up once. The chain employs TRBV7-2 and TRBJ1-5; tentative D call: TRBD1 (5 bases). CDR1 is SGHTA, CDR2 FQGNSA, per germline. Trimming removed 3 bases at V and 3 bases at J, with 9 bases between. CDR3 size: 14 residues. The CDR3 DNA reads as TGTGCCAGCAGCTTCGACAGCCTCAATCAGCCCCAGCATTTT. It is translated as CASSFDSLNQPQHF.

This rearrangement joins TRBV19 to TRBJ1-1; possibly TRBD1 for D (6 bases). The germline gives CDR1 LNHDA, CDR2 SQIVND (reference sequence). The CDR3 loop spans 17 amino acids. The V end lost 3 bases, the J end lost 5 bases, and 22 bases lay between the germline ends. Here the CDR3 reads CASSILKGERTWTEAFF. The CDR3 region has the DNA TGTGCCAGTAGTATTTTAAAGGGGGAAAGGACTTGGACTGAAGCTTTCTTT.

The V gene is TRBV4-1, the J gene TRBJ1-3; 8 nucleotides align to TRBD1. Unmatched junction bases numbered 11, after V lost 4 bases and J lost 6 bases. This CDR3 comprises 16 residues. CDR1 is MGHRA and CDR2 is YSYEKL in the germline V gene. The CDR3 reads CASSPLSRTGLNTIYF. CDR3 DNA: TGCGCCAGCAGCCCTCTGTCCCGGACAGGGTTAAACACCATATATTTT.

This chain joins TRBV18 and TRBJ1-5, with 7 bases aligning to TRBD1. Germline V lookup: CDR1 KGHSH, CDR2 LQKENI. The CDR3 runs to 17 residues. V shed 2 bases and J 1 base; nucleotides not matched to a gene: 8. The CDR3 coding sequence is TGTGCCAGCTCACCAGGCCAGGGGGATTGGAGCAATCAGCCCCAGCATTTT. Translated: CASSPGQGDWSNQPQHF.

The chain links TRBV5-4 to TRBJ2-6, with unresolved D. V was clipped by 3 bases and J by 4 bases, with 11 bases between them. This CDR3 has 15 amino acids. CDR1 SGHNT and CDR2 YYREEE come from the germline V gene (reference sequence). CDR3: CASSWRGPGANVLTF. CDR3 nucleotide sequence: TGTGCCAGCAGCTGGCGAGGTCCAGGGGCCAACGTCCTGACTTTC.

Here the CDR3 reads CASSPRMGQNTEAFF. CDR3 sequence (DNA): TGTGCCAGCTCACCACGCATGGGACAGAACACTGAAGCTTTCTTT. The chain joins TRBV18 to TRBJ1-1; D is possibly TRBD1 (6 bases). This CDR3 has 15 amino acids. Germline CDR1 is KGHSH and CDR2 is LQKENI. V lost 1 base and J lost 1, with 10 bases in between.

The gene calls are TRBV28 and TRBJ2-7; 9 bases map to TRBD2. The J segment lost 2 bases and the V segment lost 2 bases, leaving 1 base of the junction unmatched. This CDR3 has 14 residues. The germline gives CDR1 MDHEN, CDR2 SYDVKM. CDR3 nucleotide sequence: TGTGCCAGCAGTTTAATAGCGGGAGCCTACGAGCAGTACTTC. Amino acid sequence: CASSLIAGAYEQYF.

The J gene is TRBJ1-5, the V gene TRBV6-1; tentatively, D is TRBD1 (5 bases). Germline CDR1 is MNHNS and CDR2 is SASEGT. The CDR3 covers 13 residues. Trimming shortened V by 7 bases and J by 5 bases, and 12 bases separated the two germline ends. DNA of the CDR3: TGTGCCAGCAATAGCCAGGGCGATCAGCCCCAGCATTTT. Its translation: CASNSQGDQPQHF.